The sequence of this TCR beta chain was determined in a study of CXCR3-negative and CXCR3-positive naive CD8 T cells. The TRB cDNA libraries were prepared by 5' RACE with UMI labels. From its re-call of the 5' RACE reads, TCRdb lists each CDR3 protein once, without DNA. The sample totals tens of thousands of distinct CDR3 sequences. For this clonotype: Its antigen remains unknown.

The study, taken as a whole, reports: Higher TRB CDR3 hydrophobicity marked CXCR3-positive naive cells relative to CXCR3-negative naive cells.

The length of the CDR3 is 15 residues. The germline CDR1 and CDR2 sequences are SEHNR and FQNEAQ (reference sequence). Material: naive CXCR3+ CD8+ T cells from blood. The subset here: CD45RO-CCR7+CD27+CD95- naive CD8+ T cells expressing CXCR3 (TNR3+). The TCR sequence derives from a human donor in good health. Some clones in this sample may be carry-over from other donors' samples. V and J are TRBV7-9 and TRBJ2-1; absent DNA, TCRdb's TRBD2 call cannot be checked. CDR3 residues: CASSSLAGASNEQFF.